This entry lists 5 T cell receptor beta chains sequenced from one sample in a study of T cell responses to AZD1222 COVID-19 vaccine. Data came from immunoSEQ multiplex PCR; TCRdb stores just in-frame clones and leaves some out. This sample has about 270,000 clones; 94% occur once, and the top ten carry 0.5% to 0.65%. The sample consisted of peripheral blood, taken 28 days after the second AZD1222 dose. These receptors came from an adult who received the AZD1222 COVID-19 vaccine.

The chain combines TRBV3-1 (or the pseudogene TRBV3-2) with TRBJ2-4; D tentatively reads TRBD1 or TRBD2 (5 bases each). Germline values: CDR1 LGHDT, CDR2 YNNKEL (reference sequence). The V end lost 3 bases, the J end lost 11 bases, and 11 bases lay between the germline ends. The CDR3 spans 12 residues. The CDR3 reads CASSHLRGFQYF. The CDR3 DNA reads as TGTGCCAGCAGCCACCTTCGGGGCTTTCAGTACTTC.

The rearrangement links TRBV5-4 to TRBJ2-3, with 8 positions matching TRBD2. V lost 0 bases to trimming and J lost 4 bases; unmatched junction nucleotides: 7. Germline V gene lookup returns CDR1 SGHNT and CDR2 YYREEE (reference sequence). This CDR3 region has 16 residues. The CDR3 region has the DNA TGTGCCAGCAGCTTGGAGGCCGGGAGGGCCTCAGATACGCAGTATTTT. Residues: CASSLEAGRASDTQYF.

The rearrangement uses TRBV5-4 and TRBJ2-2, with D perhaps given as TRBD1 or TRBD2 (5 bases each). The CDR3 is made up of 13 amino acids. The germline CDR1 and CDR2 sequences are SGHNT and YYREEE (reference sequence). The V and J ends lost 0 bases and 5 bases respectively, with 5 bases between them. In nucleotides, the CDR3 is TGTGCCAGCAGCTTGGGGGGGACCGGGGAGCTGTTTTTT. This encodes CASSLGGTGELFF.

The rearrangement links TRBV5-1 to TRBJ2-2; the D is unclear. Between the trimmed V and J ends, which lost 5 bases and 5 bases, there was a span of 13 bases. Per germline, CDR1 SGHRS and CDR2 YFSETQ. This CDR3 has 14 amino acids. The CDR3 spells CASSVQSWTGELFF. The CDR3 DNA reads TGCGCCAGCAGTGTACAGTCGTGGACCGGGGAGCTGTTTTTT.

The genes are TRBV29-1 and TRBJ2-3, with TRBD1 matching 11 bases. The V gene end was trimmed by 6 bases and the J gene end by 6 bases; junction bases not matched to a gene: 5. This CDR3 region has 13 residues. Germline V gives CDR1 SQVTM, CDR2 ANQGSEA. The CDR3 is CSVPGTGGDTQYF. The CDR3, as DNA: TGCAGCGTCCCCGGGACAGGGGGGGATACGCAGTATTTT.